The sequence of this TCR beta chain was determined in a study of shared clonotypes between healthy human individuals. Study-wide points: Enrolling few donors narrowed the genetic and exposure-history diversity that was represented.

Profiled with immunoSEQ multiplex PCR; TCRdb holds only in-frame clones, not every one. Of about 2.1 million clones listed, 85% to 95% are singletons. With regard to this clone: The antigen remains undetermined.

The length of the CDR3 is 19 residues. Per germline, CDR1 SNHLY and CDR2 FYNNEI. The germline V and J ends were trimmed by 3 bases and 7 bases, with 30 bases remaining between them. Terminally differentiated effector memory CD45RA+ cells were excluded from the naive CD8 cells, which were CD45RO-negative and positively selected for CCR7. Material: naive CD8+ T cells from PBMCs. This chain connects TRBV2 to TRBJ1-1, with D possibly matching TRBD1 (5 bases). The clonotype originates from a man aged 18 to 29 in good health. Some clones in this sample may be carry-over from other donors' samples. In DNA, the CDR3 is TGTGCCAGCAGTGATCCCACAGTGTGGGACCAAGAGACAGATATTGAAGCTTTCTTT. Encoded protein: CASSDPTVWDQETDIEAFF.